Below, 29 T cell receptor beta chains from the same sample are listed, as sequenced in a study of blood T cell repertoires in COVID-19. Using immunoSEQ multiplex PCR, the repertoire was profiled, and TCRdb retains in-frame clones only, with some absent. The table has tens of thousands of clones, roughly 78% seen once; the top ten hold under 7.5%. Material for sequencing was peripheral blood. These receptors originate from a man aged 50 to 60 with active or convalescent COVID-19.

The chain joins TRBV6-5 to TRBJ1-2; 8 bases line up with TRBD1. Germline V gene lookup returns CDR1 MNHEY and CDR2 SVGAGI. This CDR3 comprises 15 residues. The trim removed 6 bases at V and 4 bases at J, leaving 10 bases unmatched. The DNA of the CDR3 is TGTGCCAGCAGGCTCGGACAGGGAGGGCTCTATGGCTACACCTTC. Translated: CASRLGQGGLYGYTF.

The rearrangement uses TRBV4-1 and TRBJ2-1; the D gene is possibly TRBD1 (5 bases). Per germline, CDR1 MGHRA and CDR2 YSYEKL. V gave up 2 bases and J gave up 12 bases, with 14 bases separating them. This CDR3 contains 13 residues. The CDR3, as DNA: TGCGCCAGCAGCCAACCCGACAGATATGGGCAGTTCTTC. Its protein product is CASSQPDRYGQFF.

The CDR3 sequence is CASSPPGKTGNTIYF. As DNA, the CDR3 is TGTGCCAGCAGTCCCCCGGGGAAAACTGGAAACACCATATATTTT. The chain links TRBV28 to TRBJ1-3; unclear D gene. The CDR3 contains 15 residues. The germline V and J ends were trimmed by 5 bases and 2 bases, with 13 bases remaining between them. Germline V gives CDR1 MDHEN, CDR2 SYDVKM.

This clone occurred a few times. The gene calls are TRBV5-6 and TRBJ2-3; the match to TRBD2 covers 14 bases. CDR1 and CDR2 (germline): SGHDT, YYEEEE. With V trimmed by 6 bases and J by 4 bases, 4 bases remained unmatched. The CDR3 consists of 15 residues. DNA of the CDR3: TGTGCCAGCACCGGACTAGCGGGGGGTGCAGATACGCAGTATTTT. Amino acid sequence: CASTGLAGGADTQYF.

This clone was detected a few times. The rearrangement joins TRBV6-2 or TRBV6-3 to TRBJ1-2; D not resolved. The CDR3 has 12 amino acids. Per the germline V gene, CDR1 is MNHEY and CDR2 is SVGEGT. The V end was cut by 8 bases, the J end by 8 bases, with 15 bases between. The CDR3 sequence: CASRLGGGGYTF. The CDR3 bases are TGTGCCAGCCGCCTCGGCGGCGGCGGCTACACCTTC.

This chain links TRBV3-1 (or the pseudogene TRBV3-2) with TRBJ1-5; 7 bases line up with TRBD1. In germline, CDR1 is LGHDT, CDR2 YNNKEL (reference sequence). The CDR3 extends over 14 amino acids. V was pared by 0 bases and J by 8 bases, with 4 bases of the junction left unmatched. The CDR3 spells CASSQETGYKPQHF. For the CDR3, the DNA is TGTGCCAGCAGCCAAGAGACAGGGTATAAGCCCCAGCATTTT.

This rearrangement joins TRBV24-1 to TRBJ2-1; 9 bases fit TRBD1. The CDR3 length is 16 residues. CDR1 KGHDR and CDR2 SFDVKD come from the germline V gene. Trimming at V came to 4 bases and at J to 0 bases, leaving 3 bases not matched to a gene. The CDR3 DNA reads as TGTGCCACCAGTGACACGACAGGGGGCTCCTACAATGAGCAGTTCTTC. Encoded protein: CATSDTTGGSYNEQFF.

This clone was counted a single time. This CDR3 is CASSNPRGGGETQYF. The CDR3 DNA sequence: TGTGCCAGTAGTAACCCAAGGGGCGGGGGAGAGACCCAGTACTTC. The rearrangement joins TRBV19 to TRBJ2-5, with 7 bases lining up with TRBD2. Germline V gene sequence: CDR1 LNHDA, CDR2 SQIVND (reference sequence). The CDR3 contains 15 residues. With 4 bases clipped from V and 4 bases from J, the junction kept 9 bases outside the gene matches.

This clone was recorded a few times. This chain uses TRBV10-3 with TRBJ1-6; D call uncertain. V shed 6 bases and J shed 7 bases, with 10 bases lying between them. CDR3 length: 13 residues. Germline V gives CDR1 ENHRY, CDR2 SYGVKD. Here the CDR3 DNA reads TGTGCCATCAGGAGGGAGCCCAATTCACCCCTCCACTTT. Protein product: CAIRREPNSPLHF.

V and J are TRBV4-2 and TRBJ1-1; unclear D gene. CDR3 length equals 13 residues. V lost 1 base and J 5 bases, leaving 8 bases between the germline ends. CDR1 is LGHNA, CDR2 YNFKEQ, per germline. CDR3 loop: CASSQVRETEAFF. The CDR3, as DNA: TGTGCCAGCAGCCAAGTGAGGGAGACTGAAGCTTTCTTT.

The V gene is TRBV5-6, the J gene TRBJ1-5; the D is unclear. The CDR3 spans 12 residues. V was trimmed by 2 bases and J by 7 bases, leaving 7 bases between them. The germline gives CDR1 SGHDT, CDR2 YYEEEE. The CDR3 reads CASSFGDQPQHF. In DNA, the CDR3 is TGTGCCAGCAGCTTTGGAGACCAGCCCCAGCATTTT.

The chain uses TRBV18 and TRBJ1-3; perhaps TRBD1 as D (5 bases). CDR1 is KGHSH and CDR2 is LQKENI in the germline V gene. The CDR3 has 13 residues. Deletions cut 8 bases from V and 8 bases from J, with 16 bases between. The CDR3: CASDRVGGDTIYF. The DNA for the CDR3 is TGTGCCAGCGACCGGGTCGGGGGAGACACCATATATTTT.

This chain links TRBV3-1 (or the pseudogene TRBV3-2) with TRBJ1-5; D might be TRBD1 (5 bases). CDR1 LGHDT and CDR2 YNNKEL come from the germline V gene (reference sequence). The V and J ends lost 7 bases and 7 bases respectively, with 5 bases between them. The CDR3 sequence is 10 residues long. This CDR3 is CASKGQPQHF. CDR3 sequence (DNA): TGTGCCAGCAAGGGGCAGCCCCAGCATTTT.

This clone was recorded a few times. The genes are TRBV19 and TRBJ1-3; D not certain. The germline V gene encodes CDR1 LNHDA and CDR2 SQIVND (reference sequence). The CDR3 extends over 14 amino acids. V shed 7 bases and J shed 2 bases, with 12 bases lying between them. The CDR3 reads CASKEAAAGNTIYF. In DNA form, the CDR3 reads TGTGCCAGTAAAGAAGCGGCTGCTGGAAACACCATATATTTT.

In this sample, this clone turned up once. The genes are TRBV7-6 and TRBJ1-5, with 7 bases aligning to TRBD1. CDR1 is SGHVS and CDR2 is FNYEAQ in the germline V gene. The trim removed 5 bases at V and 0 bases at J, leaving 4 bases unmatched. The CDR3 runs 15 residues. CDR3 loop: CASSAGGYSNQPQHF. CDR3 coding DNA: TGTGCCAGCAGCGCAGGGGGTTATAGCAATCAGCCCCAGCATTTT.

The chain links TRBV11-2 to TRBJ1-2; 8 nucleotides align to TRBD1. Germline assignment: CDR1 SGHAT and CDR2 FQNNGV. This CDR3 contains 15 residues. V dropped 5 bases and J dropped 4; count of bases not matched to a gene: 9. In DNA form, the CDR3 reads TGTGCCAGCAGCCCGGAGACAGGGGCTATCTATGGCTACACCTTC. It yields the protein CASSPETGAIYGYTF.

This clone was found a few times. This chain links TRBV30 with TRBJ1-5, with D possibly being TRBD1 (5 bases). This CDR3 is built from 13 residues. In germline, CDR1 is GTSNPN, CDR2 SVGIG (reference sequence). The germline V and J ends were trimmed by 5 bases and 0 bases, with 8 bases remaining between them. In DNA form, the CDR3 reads TGTGCCTGGTCCAGGGATAGCAATCAGCCCCAGCATTTT. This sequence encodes CAWSRDSNQPQHF.

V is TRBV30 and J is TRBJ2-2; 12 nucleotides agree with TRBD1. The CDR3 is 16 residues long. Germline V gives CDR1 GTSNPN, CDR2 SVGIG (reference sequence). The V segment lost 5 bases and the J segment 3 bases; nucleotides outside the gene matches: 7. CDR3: CAWAPGQGADTGELFF. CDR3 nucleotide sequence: TGTGCCTGGGCACCGGGACAGGGGGCCGACACCGGGGAGCTGTTTTTT.

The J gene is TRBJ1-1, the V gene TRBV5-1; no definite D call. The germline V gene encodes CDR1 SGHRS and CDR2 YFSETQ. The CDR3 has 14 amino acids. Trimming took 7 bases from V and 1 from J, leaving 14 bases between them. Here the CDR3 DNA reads TGCGCCAGCGCCTCTACCGTCGCGAACACTGAAGCTTTCTTT. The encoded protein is CASASTVANTEAFF.

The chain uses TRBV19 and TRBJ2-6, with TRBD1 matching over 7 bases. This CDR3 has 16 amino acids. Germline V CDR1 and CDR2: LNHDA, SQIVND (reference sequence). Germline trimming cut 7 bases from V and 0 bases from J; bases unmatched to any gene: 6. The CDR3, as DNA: TGTGCCAGTACGAGGGACAGATTCTCTGGGGCCAACGTCCTGACTTTC. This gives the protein CASTRDRFSGANVLTF.

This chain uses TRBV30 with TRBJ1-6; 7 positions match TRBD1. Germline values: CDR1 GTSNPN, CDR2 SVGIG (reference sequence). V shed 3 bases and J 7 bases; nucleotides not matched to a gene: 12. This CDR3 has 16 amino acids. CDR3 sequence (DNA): TGTGCCTGGAGCGACTTAACCGGGACAGCAAATTCACCCCTCCACTTT. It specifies CAWSDLTGTANSPLHF.

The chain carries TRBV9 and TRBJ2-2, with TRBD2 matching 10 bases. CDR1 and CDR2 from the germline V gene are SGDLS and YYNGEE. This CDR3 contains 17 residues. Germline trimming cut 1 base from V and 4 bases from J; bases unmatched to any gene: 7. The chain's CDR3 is CASSVRSGGAGTGELFF. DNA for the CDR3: TGTGCCAGCAGCGTACGAAGCGGGGGGGCCGGCACCGGGGAGCTGTTTTTT.

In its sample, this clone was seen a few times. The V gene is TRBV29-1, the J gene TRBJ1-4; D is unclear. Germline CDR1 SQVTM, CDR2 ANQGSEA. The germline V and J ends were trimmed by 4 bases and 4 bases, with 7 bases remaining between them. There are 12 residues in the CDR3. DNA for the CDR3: TGCAGCGTTGTTTCTAATAATGAAAAACTGTTTTTT. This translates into CSVVSNNEKLFF.

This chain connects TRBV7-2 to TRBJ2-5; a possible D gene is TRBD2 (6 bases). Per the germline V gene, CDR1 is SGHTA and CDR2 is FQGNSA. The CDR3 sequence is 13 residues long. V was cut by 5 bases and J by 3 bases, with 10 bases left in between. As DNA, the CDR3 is TGTGCCAGCAGCCGGGGGAACGAAGAGACCCAGTACTTC. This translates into CASSRGNEETQYF.

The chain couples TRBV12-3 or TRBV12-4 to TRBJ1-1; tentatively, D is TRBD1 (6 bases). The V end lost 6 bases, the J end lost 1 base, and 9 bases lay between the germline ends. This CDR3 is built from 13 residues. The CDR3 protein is CASSGGRNTEAFF. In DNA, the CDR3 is TGTGCCAGCAGCGGGGGGCGGAACACTGAAGCTTTCTTT.

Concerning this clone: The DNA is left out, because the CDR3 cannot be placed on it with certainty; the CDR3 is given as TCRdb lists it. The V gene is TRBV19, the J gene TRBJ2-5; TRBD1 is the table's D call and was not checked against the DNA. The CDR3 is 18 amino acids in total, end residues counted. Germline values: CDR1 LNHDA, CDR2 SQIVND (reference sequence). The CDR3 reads CASSIVSLDRVFQETQYF.

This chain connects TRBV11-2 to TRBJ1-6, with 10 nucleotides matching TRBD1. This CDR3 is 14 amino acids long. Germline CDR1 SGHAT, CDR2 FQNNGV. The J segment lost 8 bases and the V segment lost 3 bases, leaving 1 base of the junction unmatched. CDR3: CASSFGQGDSPLHF. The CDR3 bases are TGTGCCAGCAGCTTTGGACAGGGGGATTCACCCCTCCACTTT.

In nucleotides, the CDR3 is TGCGCCAGCAGCTCAGGACAGGGACTACAAGAGACCCAGTACTTC. As protein: CASSSGQGLQETQYF. J is TRBJ2-5 and V is TRBV5-1, with D possibly matching TRBD1 (8 bases). In germline, CDR1 is SGHRS, CDR2 YFSETQ. Trimming cost V 3 bases and J 2 bases, with 14 bases left between them. This CDR3 has 15 amino acids.

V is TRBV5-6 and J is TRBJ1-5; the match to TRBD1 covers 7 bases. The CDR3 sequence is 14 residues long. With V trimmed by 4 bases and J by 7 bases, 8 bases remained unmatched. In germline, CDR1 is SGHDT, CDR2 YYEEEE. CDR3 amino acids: CASSPRDSKQPQHF. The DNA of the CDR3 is TGTGCCAGCAGCCCGCGGGACAGTAAGCAGCCCCAGCATTTT.